Sequencing of this T cell receptor beta chain was carried out in a study of T-cell memory formation after mild COVID-19. General study results and limits: Of the contracting clones, CD4+ ones lay mainly in CM and EM, and CD8+ ones in EMRA. Clones shrinking between day 15 and 85 showed a balanced CD4/CD8 split, and those that grew later tilted toward CD4+. Researchers could not confirm that second-wave clones peaking on day 37 targeted SARS-CoV-2.

cDNA libraries for TCR alpha and TCR beta, carrying sample barcodes and UMIs, came from 5'RACE with constant-segment primers. TCRdb recomputed calls from the 5' RACE reads with MiXCR, one row per CDR3 protein. The data show a few hundred thousand distinct CDR3 sequences, about 17% seen once. Worth noting for this clonotype: What it recognizes is unknown.

This CDR3 is 17 amino acids long. V gave up 0 bases and J gave up 5 bases; unmatched junction bases: 6. Germline values: CDR1 LNHNV, CDR2 YYDKDF (reference sequence). This TCR came from a man aged 18 to 35 who had mild COVID-19 (a few samples of this study predate the infection). Cell type and time point are not known. Sequenced input: PBMCs or a T cell subset sorted from them (not recorded which). The rearrangement joins TRBV15 to TRBJ1-5; 11 bases align to TRBD1. The chain's CDR3 is CATSREGDRGWYQPQHF. For the CDR3, the DNA is TGTGCCACCAGCAGAGAGGGGGACAGGGGGTGGTATCAGCCCCAGCATTTT.